This TCR beta chain comes out of a study of OX40 agonist ivuxolimab in advanced cancers. Study-level background: Previous treatment with anti-PD-1, anti-PD-L1 or anti-CTLA-4 therapy was allowed; about 44% had received some.

Data came from immunoSEQ multiplex PCR; TCRdb stores just in-frame clones and leaves some out. The sample lists about 61,000 clones, more than 70% occurring once. The CDR3 length is 14 residues. Germline loops: CDR1 SEHNR, CDR2 FQNEAQ (reference sequence). Study findings and constraints: Low normalized T-cell clonal expansion was also seen in some nonresponders.

This clone was picked up a small number of times. Its antigen is not identified. The sample consisted of CD4+ or CD8+ T cells sorted from blood, taken in a trial of the OX40 agonist ivuxolimab. The rearrangement links TRBV7-9 to TRBJ2-7; maybe TRBD2 (6 bases). The receptor was isolated from an adult with an advanced solid tumor such as melanoma, head and neck, liver or kidney cancer. The CDR3 bases are TGTGCGCTGACCAGCGGGCAAGACTCCTACGAGCAGTACTTC. Translated: CALTSGQDSYEQYF.